This T cell receptor (beta chain) was captured by sequencing in a study of T-cell memory formation after mild COVID-19. This clonotype has more than one count but fewer than ten. Its antigen is unknown. General study results and limits: Researchers report contracting CD4+ clones mostly in CM and EM, with CD8+ clones in EMRA.

One entry per CDR3 protein results from TCRdb running MiXCR on the 5' RACE reads. The sample lists hundreds of thousands of distinct CDR3 sequences, less than 20% seen once, with approximately 20% in the top ten. The sequence derives from a man between 18 and 29 years old who had mild COVID-19 (a few samples of this study predate the infection). Cell type and time point are not known. Source material: PBMCs or a T cell subset sorted from them (not recorded which).

This CDR3 reads CASSLLAGGHDTQYF. The CDR3 coding sequence is TGTGCCAGCAGTTTACTAGCGGGGGGACACGATACGCAGTATTTT. The chain joins TRBV27 to TRBJ2-3; 11 bases match TRBD2. Germline loops: CDR1 MNHEY, CDR2 SMNVEV (reference sequence). The CDR3 extends over 15 amino acids. The ends lost 2 bases at V and 6 bases at J; junction bases unmatched: 4.